This T cell receptor (beta chain) originates from a study of early stage breast cancer tumors. Profiling relied on immunoSEQ multiplex PCR, and the TCRdb table lists in-frame clones only, not all of them. The data show tens of thousands of clones, 70% to 85% seen once. Sequences were obtained from blood. The TCR comes from a person between 55 and 69 years old with breast cancer.

CDR3 amino acids: CASSTYGRDTQYF. CDR3 in DNA: TGTGCCAGCAGCACCTACGGACGGGATACGCAGTATTTT. V gene TRBV5-4 combines with J gene TRBJ2-3, with unresolved D. Germline CDR1 SGHNT, CDR2 YYREEE (reference sequence). This CDR3 spans 13 amino acids. With 4 bases removed from V and 6 bases from J, the gap between germline ends came to 12 bases.